This record looks at one TCR beta chain sequence and its context. Its antigen is still unknown. Germline CDR1 reads MNHEY; CDR2 reads SMNVEV (reference sequence). The CDR3 extends over 14 amino acids. Trimming stripped 2 bases from V and 5 bases from J, with 10 bases between. Via MiXCR, TCRdb re-called the 5' RACE reads, giving one row per CDR3 protein. The data contain more than 250,000 distinct CDR3 sequences, 15% to 20% of them singletons. The source of the sample is a study of T-cell memory formation after mild COVID-19. Study-level results: Among CD4+ contracting clones, most were CM and EM, and CD8+ ones EMRA.

This chain links TRBV27 with TRBJ2-4; D might be TRBD2 (6 bases). The clonotype comes from a man younger than 35 who had mild COVID-19 (a few samples of this study predate the infection). Cell type and time point are not known. Sequencing used PBMCs or a T cell subset sorted from them (not recorded which). The CDR3 here is CASSLRGSQNIQYF. CDR3 bases: TGTGCCAGCAGTTTACGGGGGTCCCAAAACATTCAGTACTTC.